This passage covers 28 T cell receptor beta chains from one sample sequenced in a study of sequential checkpoint blockade in melanoma. TCRdb keeps only in-frame clones here, not all; method: immunoSEQ multiplex PCR. The table lists 3,000 to 3,500 clones, 18% of them singletons. Treatment of the sample: randomized to nivolumab then ipilimumab (arm A) or the reverse (arm B). Here the sequenced sample was tumor tissue (inferred from file names), taken from a patient given nivolumab and ipilimumab in sequence. The origin of the receptors is a human donor with melanoma.

Many counts were recorded for this clone. The chain couples TRBV6-8 to TRBJ2-7, with a weak D call TRBD2 (6 bases). The CDR3 has 14 residues. Looked up from germline, CDR1 is MNHGY and CDR2 is SAAAGT. V gave up 0 bases and J gave up 5 bases, with 11 bases separating them. CDR3 in DNA: TGTGCCAGCAGTTACTCTCGGGACTTCGACGAGCAGTACTTC. This gives the protein CASSYSRDFDEQYF.

This chain connects TRBV11-3 to TRBJ2-1; D remains unclear. V lost 1 base and J lost 2, with 9 bases in between. CDR1 and CDR2 (germline): SGHNT, YENEEA. The CDR3 runs to 15 residues. CDR3 nucleotide sequence: TGTGCCAGCAGCTTAGGGGTAGGGCCCTACAATGAGCAGTTCTTC. It yields the protein CASSLGVGPYNEQFF.

V gene TRBV29-1 combines with J gene TRBJ1-1; TRBD1 agrees at 8 bases. This CDR3 region has 14 residues. After removal of 4 bases from V and 1 base from J, the junction contained 5 bases not matched to a gene. Per the germline V gene, CDR1 is SQVTM and CDR2 is ANQGSEA. CDR3 sequence: CSVAQGASNTEAFF. For the CDR3, the DNA is TGCAGCGTTGCCCAGGGGGCATCGAACACTGAAGCTTTCTTT.

This clone is labeled medium-sized (0.01 to 0.1%). At one boundary the junction diverges from the germline segment, which might be a read error. The chain recombines TRBV11-3 with TRBJ2-3; TRBD2 agrees at 7 bases. This CDR3 is 15 amino acids long. The V gene's germline CDR1 is SGHNT and CDR2 YENEEA. The CDR3 DNA is TGTGCTAGCAGCCCTAGCCTAGCGGGCACAGATACGCAGTATTTT. Translating gives CASSPSLAGTDTQYF.

This clone showed up just a few times. The chain joins TRBV9 to TRBJ2-7; D may be TRBD2 (6 bases). CDR1 and CDR2 from the germline V gene are SGDLS and YYNGEE. Trimming left V 2 bases short and J 3 bases short, with 15 bases between. The CDR3 runs 15 residues. The CDR3 nucleotides are TGTGCCAGCAGCGTCGGAGGGTCCTTCAACTACGAGCAGTACTTC. This sequence encodes CASSVGGSFNYEQYF.

The genes are TRBV14 and TRBJ1-2; maybe TRBD1 (5 bases). Trimming took off 3 bases at V and 0 bases at J, with 11 bases between the two ends. The CDR3 loop spans 15 amino acids. Germline assignment: CDR1 SGHDN and CDR2 FVKESK. The CDR3 DNA is TGTGCCAGCAGCCAGGGGCAGGGAACTAACTATGGCTACACCTTC. Translated: CASSQGQGTNYGYTF.

At least ten counts were recorded for this clone. The CDR3 DNA reads TGTGCCAGCAGCTTGGCCGGGACAGGGGGTTTCGGAGATACGCAGTATTTT. Translating it yields CASSLAGTGGFGDTQYF. This chain connects TRBV11-3 to TRBJ2-3; 11 nucleotides match TRBD1. J lost 5 bases, V lost 3 bases, and 10 bases had no gene match. The germline V gene has CDR1 SGHNT and CDR2 YENEEA. The CDR3 contains 17 residues.

This clone came up a few times. The gene calls are TRBV11-3 and TRBJ2-1, with 7 bases lining up with TRBD1. With 1 base clipped from V and 1 base from J, the junction kept 4 bases outside the gene matches. The length of the CDR3 is 16 residues. Germline loops: CDR1 SGHNT, CDR2 YENEEA. For the CDR3, the DNA is TGTGCCAGCAGCTTAGTGTTACAGGGGTCCTACAATGAGCAGTTCTTC. Its protein product is CASSLVLQGSYNEQFF. Supplemented by reference TRBV11-3 and TRBJ2-1, the full variable domain reads EAGVVQSPRYKIIEKKQPVAFWCNPISGHNTLYWYLQNLGQGPELLIRYENEEAVDDSQLPKDRFSAERLKGVDSTLKIQPAELGDSAVYLCASSLVLQGSYNEQFFGPGTRLTVL.

This clone qualifies as medium-sized (0.01 to 0.1%). This chain uses TRBV28 with TRBJ2-1; the match to TRBD2 covers 7 bases. The CDR3 is 16 residues long. The ends lost 6 bases at V and 2 bases at J; junction bases unmatched: 10. CDR1 and CDR2 from the germline V gene are MDHEN and SYDVKM. This CDR3 is CASSQGGAGAYNEQFF. CDR3 sequence (DNA): TGTGCCAGCAGCCAGGGTGGGGCGGGAGCCTACAATGAGCAGTTCTTC.

The V call is TRBV5-1, the J call TRBJ2-1; D is perhaps TRBD2 (6 bases). The CDR3 has 15 amino acids. Trimming left V 0 bases short and J 2 bases short, with 9 bases between. Germline values: CDR1 SGHRS, CDR2 YFSETQ. The CDR3 sequence is CASSLVEGTYNEQFF. In nucleotides, the CDR3 is TGCGCCAGCAGCTTGGTGGAGGGGACCTACAATGAGCAGTTCTTC.

This chain connects TRBV15 to TRBJ2-3; TRBD2 agrees at 9 bases. CDR1 is LNHNV, CDR2 YYDKDF, per germline (reference sequence). The CDR3 covers 15 residues. With V trimmed by 1 base and J by 4 bases, 3 bases remained unmatched. In DNA form, the CDR3 reads TGTGCCACCAGCAGAGTAGCGGGAGATCCAGATACGCAGTATTTT. It is translated as CATSRVAGDPDTQYF.

This clone was observed at least ten times. The chain employs TRBV11-3 and TRBJ1-6, with TRBD1 identical over 8 bases. Looked up from germline, CDR1 is SGHNT and CDR2 is YENEEA. Trimming removed 5 bases from V and 6 bases from J; junction bases left unmatched: 9. The CDR3 covers 16 residues. CDR3 loop: CASSPRQGKANSPLHF. The CDR3 nucleotides are TGTGCCAGCAGCCCACGACAGGGGAAGGCTAATTCACCCCTCCACTTT.

In its sample, this clone was seen a few times. The V and J genes are TRBV10-3 and TRBJ2-3, with 8 bases fitting TRBD1. Trimming took 4 bases from V and 5 from J; bases not matched to a gene: 23. This CDR3 has 20 amino acids. Germline V CDR1 and CDR2: ENHRY, SYGVKD. For the CDR3, the DNA is TGTGCCATCAGTGGGACAGATGGACAGGGAGGAATTTTGGGGGGAGATACGCAGTATTTT. It is translated as CAISGTDGQGGILGGDTQYF.

CDR3 DNA sequence: TGTGCCACCAGCAGAGCTAGGGTAAACTATGGCTACACCTTC. Encoded protein: CATSRARVNYGYTF. The chain recombines TRBV15 with TRBJ1-2; D uncertain. The CDR3 runs to 14 residues. Germline V gene data show CDR1 as LNHNV and CDR2 as YYDKDF (reference sequence). V lost 1 base to trimming and J lost 2 bases, with 8 bases between them.

This clone was counted a few times. The CDR3 DNA follows: TGTGCCAGCAGCGTAGAGGGTCAGACCAAAGAGAAGCAGTTCTTC. This translates into CASSVEGQTKEKQFF. The chain combines TRBV9 with TRBJ2-1; D call uncertain. Germline CDR1 reads SGDLS; CDR2 reads YYNGEE. Trimming cost V 0 bases and J 11 bases, with 18 bases left between them. This CDR3 has 15 residues.

This clone has a count of ten or more. The gene calls are TRBV11-3 and TRBJ2-7, with unresolved D. V dropped 7 bases and J dropped 1 base, with 14 bases sitting between them. There are 14 residues in the CDR3. Germline V gene data show CDR1 as SGHNT and CDR2 as YENEEA. The CDR3 nucleotides read TGTGCCAGCAACTTGGGCGCTCTATCCTACGAGCAGTACTTC. This sequence encodes CASNLGALSYEQYF.

This clone has a handful of counts. This rearrangement joins TRBV11-3 to TRBJ2-7, with D perhaps TRBD2 (6 bases). The V and J ends lost 4 bases and 5 bases respectively, with 21 bases between them. CDR1 is SGHNT and CDR2 is YENEEA in the germline V gene. CDR3 length: 16 amino acids. CDR3 sequence (DNA): TGTGCCAGCAGCTCAATCTCGGGACTGAGAAACGACGAGCAGTACTTC. Encoded protein: CASSSISGLRNDEQYF.

The chain links TRBV30 to TRBJ2-1; D gene unclear. The CDR3 length is 12 residues. CDR1 is GTSNPN, CDR2 SVGIG, per germline (reference sequence). The V gene lost 3 bases and the J gene lost 8 bases, with 11 bases spanning the gap. CDR3 in amino acids: CAWRVRYDEQFF. Here the CDR3 DNA reads TGTGCCTGGAGGGTCAGATACGATGAGCAGTTCTTC.

A few counts support this clone. The rearrangement links TRBV11-3 to TRBJ2-7, with 7 bases that match TRBD2. V lost 5 bases and J lost 6; bases outside the gene matches: 10. The CDR3 is 14 residues long. The germline CDR1 and CDR2 sequences are SGHNT and YENEEA. CDR3 nucleotide sequence: TGTGCCAGCAGCGGGGGTGGACTAGTACTCGAGCAGTACTTC. It specifies CASSGGGLVLEQYF.

Relative to its sample, this clone is medium-sized (0.01 to 0.1%). J is TRBJ2-7 and V is TRBV9, with a possible D match to TRBD1 (6 bases). The germline V and J ends were trimmed by 0 bases and 2 bases, with 9 bases remaining between them. This CDR3 spans 14 amino acids. In germline, CDR1 is SGDLS, CDR2 YYNGEE. CDR3 sequence: CASSVVPGAYEQYF. CDR3 sequence (DNA): TGTGCCAGCAGCGTAGTCCCAGGGGCCTACGAGCAGTACTTC.

Within the sample, this clone is large. The chain combines TRBV6-8 with TRBJ2-7; no reliable D call. The germline CDR1 and CDR2 sequences are MNHGY and SAAAGT. This CDR3 contains 15 residues. The germline V and J ends were trimmed by 5 bases and 0 bases, with 14 bases remaining between them. The CDR3 nucleotides read TGTGCCAGCAGTGCCTCCACCGGAAGCTCCTACGAGCAGTACTTC. Protein sequence: CASSASTGSSYEQYF.

By share, this clone counts as hyperexpanded. The rearrangement joins TRBV9 to TRBJ2-1; 7 nucleotides align to TRBD2. This CDR3 spans 15 amino acids. Unmatched junction bases numbered 11, after V lost 7 bases and J lost 4 bases. Germline CDR1 reads SGDLS; CDR2 reads YYNGEE. CDR3 nucleotides: TGTGCCAGCGCCCAGGCGGGAGAATCGTACAATGAGCAGTTCTTC. Residues: CASAQAGESYNEQFF.

This clone showed up just a few times. The chain links TRBV10-2 to TRBJ2-4; 8 nucleotides align to TRBD1. V shed 6 bases, J shed 6 bases, and the junction held 7 bases outside the gene matches. The germline V gene has CDR1 WSHSY and CDR2 SAAADI. CDR3 length: 14 amino acids. The CDR3 reads CASRQDRDINIQYF. CDR3 nucleotides: TGCGCCAGCAGACAGGACAGGGACATAAACATTCAGTACTTC.

This clone was recorded at least ten times. The rearrangement links TRBV9 to TRBJ1-2; D is ambiguous. The germline V gene encodes CDR1 SGDLS and CDR2 YYNGEE. The CDR3 length is 12 residues. Trimming took off 5 bases at V and 0 bases at J, with 5 bases between the two ends. The CDR3 loop reads CASRGTNYGYTF. In DNA form, the CDR3 reads TGTGCCAGCAGAGGGACTAACTATGGCTACACCTTC. The variable domain in full, completed from reference TRBV9 and TRBJ1-2, reads DSGVTQTPKHLITATGQRVTLRCSPRSGDLSVYWYQQSLDQGLQFLIQYYNGEERAKGNILERFSAQQFPDLHSELNLSSLELGDSALYFCASRGTNYGYTFGSGTRLTVV.

V usage is TRBV29-1 and J usage is TRBJ2-5; D might be TRBD1 or TRBD2, each matching 6 bases. Germline V lookup: CDR1 SQVTM, CDR2 ANQGSEA. The CDR3 length is 13 residues. V dropped 6 bases and J dropped 5 bases, with 16 bases sitting between them. The CDR3 DNA reads as TGCAGCGTCGAACTTCAGGGGAGGGAGACCCAGTACTTC. As protein: CSVELQGRETQYF.

This clone is judged medium-sized (0.01 to 0.1%). This sequence joins TRBV18 and TRBJ1-4; 7 nucleotides line up with TRBD1. Germline CDR1 KGHSH, CDR2 LQKENI. The CDR3 length is 17 residues. With V trimmed by 3 bases and J by 4 bases, 11 bases remained unmatched. CDR3 DNA: TGTGCCAGCTCACCGAAGTTAACAGGGGCCGATAATGAAAAACTGTTTTTT. Encoded protein: CASSPKLTGADNEKLFF.

This clone has more than one count but fewer than ten. This chain links TRBV6-8 with TRBJ1-1, with TRBD1 as a possible D gene (6 bases). This CDR3 spans 14 amino acids. Trimming stripped 5 bases from V and 0 bases from J, with 10 bases between. Germline V lookup: CDR1 MNHGY, CDR2 SAAAGT. CDR3: CASSPGHLNTEAFF. The CDR3 bases are TGTGCCAGCAGTCCGGGACATTTGAACACTGAAGCTTTCTTT.

The chain uses TRBV14 and TRBJ2-1; D is possibly TRBD2 (5 bases). Trimming removed 0 bases at V and 4 bases at J, with 16 bases between. This CDR3 contains 17 residues. Germline lookup yields CDR1 SGHDN and CDR2 FVKESK. The CDR3 loop reads CASSQERVWAEYNEQFF. The DNA for the CDR3 is TGTGCCAGCAGCCAAGAGAGGGTTTGGGCGGAGTACAATGAGCAGTTCTTC. The full variable domain, in which reference TRBV14 and TRBJ2-1 provide the parts outside the CDR3, is EAGVTQFPSHSVIEKGQTVTLRCDPISGHDNLYWYRRVMGKEIKFLLHFVKESKQDESGMPNNRFLAERTGGTYSTLKVQPAELEDSGVYFCASSQERVWAEYNEQFFGPGTRLTVL.